This T cell receptor beta chain is drawn from a study of identical twins. Notes on the study in general: Interpretation of the results relied on cross-sectional statistical analysis and not on following the same donors. Out-of-frame beta chain sequences displayed weaker excess sharing between twins.

This clonotype was observed a few times. Its antigen is currently unknown. CDR3 length: 13 amino acids. Trimming cost V 4 bases and J 7 bases; bases outside gene matches: 6. CDR1 DFQATT and CDR2 SNEGSKA come from the germline V gene (reference sequence). cDNA molecules carried unique molecular identifiers, and template switching added a universal primer site. TCRdb ran MiXCR on the 5' RACE reads and lists one entry per CDR3 protein. The sample contains approximately 890,000 distinct CDR3 sequences, roughly an eighth of which appear only once. This sample also appeared in a second study, on yellow fever vaccine responses in identical twins.

The sequenced sample consisted of PBMCs. The clonotype originates from a woman between 18 and 29 years old in good health. V and J are TRBV20-1 and TRBJ1-2; TRBD1 aligns across 10 bases. CDR3 coding DNA: TGCAGTGCTACGGACAGGGGGTTCTCTGGCTACACCTTC. As protein: CSATDRGFSGYTF.